The 19 T cell receptor beta chains below were found in one sample sequenced in a study of cytomegalovirus exposure and HLA in healthy donors. PCR employed 60 Vbeta and 13 Jbeta primers. Clones were sequenced by immunoSEQ multiplex PCR, and TCRdb holds only the in-frame ones, with some missing. The repertoire holds approximately 110,000 clones, 75% to 85% seen once, with approximately 6.1% in the top ten. The sample was PBMCs. The receptors were gathered from a man aged 18 to 30 in good health and CMV-seronegative.

The genes are TRBV10-3 and TRBJ1-4, with TRBD1 matching over 7 bases. The CDR3 runs 14 residues. V lost 4 bases and J lost 6; bases outside the gene matches: 5. Germline V CDR1 and CDR2: ENHRY, SYGVKD. The CDR3 is CAISGTGADEKLFF. The CDR3 coding sequence is TGTGCCATCAGTGGCACAGGGGCTGATGAAAAACTGTTTTTT.

The rearrangement links TRBV15 to TRBJ2-4, with 10 bases fitting TRBD1. J was trimmed by 1 base and V by 4 bases; bases with no gene match: 4. The CDR3 runs 16 residues. CDR1 LNHNV and CDR2 YYDKDF come from the germline V gene (reference sequence). The CDR3 reads CATSTGTGAAKNIQYF. In DNA form, the CDR3 reads TGTGCCACCAGCACCGGGACAGGGGCCGCCAAAAACATTCAGTACTTC.

J is TRBJ1-5 and V is TRBV19; 9 bases match TRBD1. V lost 5 bases to trimming and J lost 4 bases; unmatched junction nucleotides: 12. The length of the CDR3 is 17 residues. Germline CDR1 reads LNHDA; CDR2 reads SQIVND (reference sequence). CDR3: CASSVAQGARGNQPQHF. The CDR3 region has the DNA TGTGCCAGTAGTGTCGCACAGGGGGCGAGAGGGAATCAGCCCCAGCATTTT.

The V and J genes are TRBV9 and TRBJ2-1; 7 bases line up with TRBD2. The germline gives CDR1 SGDLS, CDR2 YYNGEE. The V gene end was trimmed by 3 bases and the J gene end by 4 bases; junction bases not matched to a gene: 7. The CDR3 spans 15 residues. The CDR3: CASSEASGPYNEQFF. The CDR3 region has the DNA TGTGCCAGCAGCGAGGCTAGCGGCCCATACAATGAGCAGTTCTTC.

The chain uses TRBV6-4 and TRBJ1-1; 9 bases map to TRBD1. Germline V gene sequence: CDR1 MRHNA, CDR2 SNTAGT. Losses at the gene ends were 6 bases for V and 6 bases for J; bases not matched to a gene: 5. CDR3 length: 13 amino acids. For the CDR3, the DNA is TGTGCCAGCAGGGGGACAGGGTCAGCTGAAGCTTTCTTT. As protein: CASRGTGSAEAFF.

In DNA, the CDR3 is TGTGCCAGCAGCCTACCGACTAGCGGGGTCTCCTACAATGAGCAGTTCTTC. Translated, it gives CASSLPTSGVSYNEQFF. The chain carries TRBV7-9 and TRBJ2-1, with 11 bases identical to TRBD2. The CDR3 contains 17 residues. V was pared by 5 bases and J by 0 bases, with 6 bases of the junction left unmatched. Germline loops: CDR1 SEHNR, CDR2 FQNEAQ (reference sequence).

A remark on this clone: The junction and the germline gene differ at one end; a read error may be behind it. The chain recombines TRBV9 with TRBJ1-2, with D tentatively TRBD1 (5 bases). Germline CDR1 and CDR2: SGDLS and YYNGEE. The CDR3 has 12 residues. CDR3 sequence reads: CASSPLGGLGPF. CDR3 bases: TGTGCCAGCAGTCCACTGGGGGGTTTGGGTCCCTTC.

The V call is TRBV7-9, the J call TRBJ2-5; 7 bases agree with TRBD1. CDR3 length equals 14 residues. V shed 0 bases, J shed 5 bases, and the junction held 3 bases outside the gene matches. Germline V lookup: CDR1 SEHNR, CDR2 FQNEAQ (reference sequence). CDR3 in amino acids: CASSLATGLETQYF. CDR3 DNA: TGTGCCAGCAGCTTAGCGACAGGGTTGGAGACCCAGTACTTC.

The rearrangement joins TRBV4-2 to TRBJ1-1; D might be TRBD1 (5 bases). Germline V lookup: CDR1 LGHNA, CDR2 YNFKEQ. The CDR3 extends over 17 amino acids. Deletions cut 4 bases from V and 6 bases from J, with 24 bases between. The CDR3 DNA follows: TGTGCCAGCAGCCTCCGGGACTCCACCTGGGTCCAGTCTGAAGCTTTCTTT. Encoded protein: CASSLRDSTWVQSEAFF.

This clone was seen more than once but under ten times. The rearrangement uses TRBV27 and TRBJ1-1; a possible D gene is TRBD1 (5 bases). V was clipped by 2 bases and J by 6 bases, with 10 bases between them. The CDR3 runs 13 residues. Germline values: CDR1 MNHEY, CDR2 SMNVEV (reference sequence). The CDR3 region is CASSLEGVSEAFF. The CDR3 DNA follows: TGTGCCAGCAGTTTAGAAGGGGTCTCTGAAGCTTTCTTT.

CDR3 sequence reads: CASSSNGGRWYGYTF. The CDR3, as DNA: TGTGCCAGCAGTTCTAACGGGGGTAGGTGGTATGGCTACACCTTC. This chain joins TRBV28 and TRBJ1-2; D possibly corresponds to TRBD1 (5 bases). There are 15 residues in the CDR3. Trimming took 4 bases from V and 5 from J, leaving 17 bases between them. The germline V gene has CDR1 MDHEN and CDR2 SYDVKM.

The chain employs TRBV5-1 and TRBJ2-3, with TRBD1 identical over 7 bases. Trimming removed 4 bases from V and 3 bases from J; junction bases left unmatched: 5. The germline CDR1 and CDR2 sequences are SGHRS and YFSETQ. CDR3 length equals 14 residues. In DNA, the CDR3 is TGCGCCAGCAGCCCCAGACAGGGTACAGATACGCAGTATTTT. Protein: CASSPRQGTDTQYF.

This chain connects TRBV18 to TRBJ1-2; tentatively, D is TRBD1 (5 bases). The CDR3 consists of 15 residues. V lost 2 bases, J lost 4 bases, and 14 bases lay in between. Per germline, CDR1 KGHSH and CDR2 LQKENI. CDR3 nucleotides: TGTGCCAGCTCACCAACTCCCAGGGTCGGCTATGGCTACACCTTC. Encoded protein: CASSPTPRVGYGYTF. Looking up the rest from reference TRBV18 and TRBJ1-2 gives the full variable domain: NAGVMQNPRHLVRRRGQEARLRCSPMKGHSHVYWYRQLPEEGLKFMVYLQKENIIDESGMPKERFSAEFPKEGPSILRIQQVVRGDSAAYFCASSPTPRVGYGYTFGSGTRLTVV.

This chain connects TRBV5-1 to TRBJ1-5, with D maybe TRBD1 (6 bases). V dropped 1 base and J dropped 8 bases, with 13 bases sitting between them. Germline loops: CDR1 SGHRS, CDR2 YFSETQ. CDR3 length: 14 amino acids. CDR3 coding DNA: TGCGCCAGCAGCTTGTCAGGGGCCCGGGAGCCCCAGCATTTT. Protein sequence: CASSLSGAREPQHF.

V gene TRBV6-1 combines with J gene TRBJ2-7; 7 bases line up with TRBD1. CDR1 MNHNS and CDR2 SASEGT come from the germline V gene. The CDR3 has 15 amino acids. The J segment lost 0 bases and the V segment lost 5 bases, leaving 7 bases of the junction unmatched. The CDR3 coding sequence is TGTGCCAGCAGTACCCGTCGACAGGGCTCCTACGAGCAGTACTTC. This codes for CASSTRRQGSYEQYF.

The CDR3 protein is CAVAGTASTDTQYF. The DNA of the CDR3 is TGTGCCGTGGCCGGGACAGCTAGCACAGATACGCAGTATTTT. The J gene is TRBJ2-3, the V gene TRBV10-3; the match to TRBD1 covers 7 bases. CDR1 and CDR2 (germline): ENHRY, SYGVKD. The CDR3 length is 14 residues. Trimming took 11 bases from V and 0 from J; bases not matched to a gene: 8.

The chain links TRBV5-1 to TRBJ1-3; 9 bases fit TRBD1. The ends lost 3 bases at V and 0 bases at J; junction bases unmatched: 1. The germline V gene encodes CDR1 SGHRS and CDR2 YFSETQ. CDR3 length: 15 residues. CDR3 protein: CASSWGQGSGNTIYF. CDR3 DNA: TGCGCCAGCAGCTGGGGACAGGGCTCTGGAAACACCATATATTTT. The variable domain in full, completed from reference TRBV5-1 and TRBJ1-3, reads KAGVTQTPRYLIKTRGQQVTLSCSPISGHRSVSWYQQTPGQGLQFLFEYFSETQRNKGNFPGRFSGRQFSNSRSEMNVSTLELGDSALYLCASSWGQGSGNTIYFGEGSWLTVV.

The chain uses TRBV7-3 and TRBJ2-1, with 15 bases that match TRBD2. Germline-derived CDR1 and CDR2 are SGHTA and FQGTGA. The CDR3 sequence is 14 residues long. With V trimmed by 4 bases and J by 9 bases, 1 base remained unmatched. CDR3 sequence: CASSSGLAGGEQFF. CDR3 nucleotides: TGTGCCAGCAGCTCGGGACTAGCGGGAGGTGAGCAGTTCTTC. The whole variable domain, remainder taken from reference TRBV7-3 and TRBJ2-1, is GAGVSQTPSNKVTEKGKYVELRCDPISGHTALYWYRQSLGQGPEFLIYFQGTGAADDSGLPNDRFFAVRPEGSVSTLKIQRTERGDSAVYLCASSSGLAGGEQFFGPGTRLTVL.

The chain employs TRBV7-2 and TRBJ2-2; 10 nucleotides align to TRBD1. With 5 bases clipped from V and 6 bases from J, the junction kept 12 bases outside the gene matches. Germline CDR1 and CDR2: SGHTA and FQGNSA. The CDR3 totals 17 residues. The CDR3 loop reads CASSPLIGTGAAGELFF. The DNA of the CDR3 is TGTGCCAGCAGCCCCCTAATTGGGACAGGGGCGGCCGGGGAGCTGTTTTTT.